This TCR delta chain was found in a study of gamma-delta T cells after stem cell transplantation (TCRdb year 2016). Library creation used RT-PCR. The instrument was an Illumina MiSeq. TCRdb reanalyzed the public reads with the CATT caller, and identical DNA sequences were merged afterwards. Recorded for this sample are more than 2,000 delta-chain clones; roughly 5.3% of them occurred a single time. Around 27% of the sample rests with the top ten. From the cysteine up to the phenylalanine, the CDR3 has a length of 20 residues. Just CDR3 DNA is preserved here, 60 bases in frame from base 1. CDR1 and CDR2 are read off the germline V gene as GEAIGNYY and EKD. As to this clone: Its binding antigen is unknown. This DNA's translation and the protein TCRdb lists, from a much larger clone, do not match at residue 18, likely due to a read error; the protein shown is translated from the DNA.

The receptor's source is a human donor. It is not recorded whose cells these are; they may come from a transplant donor. The chain is assembled from TRDV2 and TRDJ1, and possibly TRDD3, on 8 matching bases. The sample consisted of gamma-delta T cells. The CDR3 in this case is CACDGLPSAGGGRETDKPIF. Here is the DNA: TGTGCCTGTGACGGGCTTCCTAGTGCTGGGGGAGGAAGGGAGACCGATAAACCCATCTTT.